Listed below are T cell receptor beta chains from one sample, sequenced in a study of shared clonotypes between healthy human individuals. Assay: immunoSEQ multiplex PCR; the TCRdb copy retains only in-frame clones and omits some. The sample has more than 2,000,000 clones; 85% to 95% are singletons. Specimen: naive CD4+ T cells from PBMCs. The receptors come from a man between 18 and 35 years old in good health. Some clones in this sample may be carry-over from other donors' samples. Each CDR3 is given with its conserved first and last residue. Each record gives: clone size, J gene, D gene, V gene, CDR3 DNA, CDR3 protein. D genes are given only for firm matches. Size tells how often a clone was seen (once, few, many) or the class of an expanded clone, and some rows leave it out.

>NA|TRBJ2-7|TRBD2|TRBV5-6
TGTGCCAGCACCGCTCCGGGACTAGCAAACGAGCAGTACTTC
CASTAPGLANEQYF
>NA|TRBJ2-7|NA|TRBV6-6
TGTGCCAGCAGTTACGTACAGGGCGGCGAGCAGTACTTC
CASSYVQGGEQYF
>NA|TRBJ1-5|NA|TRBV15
TGTGCCACCAGCAGAGGAAAAGGGTCGGGTAATCAGCCCCAGCATTTT
CATSRGKGSGNQPQHF
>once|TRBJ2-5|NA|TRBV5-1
TGCGCCAGCTCCCCCGGGCGAGAGACCCAGTACTTC
CASSPGRETQYF
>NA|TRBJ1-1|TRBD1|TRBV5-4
TGTGCCAGCAGCGGCCAACAGGGGGGGACTGAAGCTTTCTTT
CASSGQQGGTEAFF
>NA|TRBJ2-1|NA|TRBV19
TGTGCCAGTAGGACCGGGGACGGCTACTACAATGAGCAGTTCTTC
CASRTGDGYYNEQFF
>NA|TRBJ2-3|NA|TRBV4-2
TGTGCCAGCAGCTGGGGCACTGGCAGGGGGGGCGCAGATACGCAGTATTTT
CASSWGTGRGGADTQYF
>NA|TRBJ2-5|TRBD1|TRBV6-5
TGTGCCAGCACCCCAAACAGGGGTTGGGAGACCCAGTACTTC
CASTPNRGWETQYF
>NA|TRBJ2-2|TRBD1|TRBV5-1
TGCGCCAGCAGCTTCCCCCCGGGACAGACTACCCTTACCGGGGAGCTGTTTTTT
CASSFPPGQTTLTGELFF
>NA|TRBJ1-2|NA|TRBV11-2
TGTGCCAGCTCTTCAAGTGGGGGCAAGGGGTACTATGGCTACACCTTC
CASSSSGGKGYYGYTF
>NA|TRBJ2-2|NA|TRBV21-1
TGTGCCAGCAGCTTGCCCTGGAACACCGGGGAGCTGTTTTTT
CASSLPWNTGELFF
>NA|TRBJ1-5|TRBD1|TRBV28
TGTGCCAGCAGCCCGGGTTCAGGGGGCCATCAGCCCCAGCATTTT
CASSPGSGGHQPQHF
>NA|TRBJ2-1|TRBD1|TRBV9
TGTGCCAGCAGCGTAGCTCTCCGACAGGGAAAGAATGAGCAGTTCTTC
CASSVALRQGKNEQFF
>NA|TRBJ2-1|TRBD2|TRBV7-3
TGTGCCAGCAGCCCCTCCAGCGGGGGCTACAATGAGCAGTTCTTC
CASSPSSGGYNEQFF
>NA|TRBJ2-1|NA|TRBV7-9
TGTGCCAGCAGCTATAATGGCTACAATGAGCAGTTCTTC
CASSYNGYNEQFF
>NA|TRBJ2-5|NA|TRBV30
TGTGCCTGGAGTGTACCCCAGGGGTGGGAAGAGACCCAGTACTTC
CAWSVPQGWEETQYF
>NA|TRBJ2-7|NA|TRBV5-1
TGCGCCAGCAGCTTGTTAGGGGACGAGCAGTACTTC
CASSLLGDEQYF
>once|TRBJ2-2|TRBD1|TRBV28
TGTGCCAGCAGTTCGGGACAGATCACCGGGGAGCTGTTTTTT
CASSSGQITGELFF
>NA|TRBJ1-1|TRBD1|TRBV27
TGTGCCAGCAGGGTGAACAGGGGGCGTACGGACACTGAAGCTTTCTTT
CASRVNRGRTDTEAFF
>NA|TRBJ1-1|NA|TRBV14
TGTGCCAGCAGCCAAGATAGGATCCTAAACACTGAAGCTTTCTTT
CASSQDRILNTEAFF
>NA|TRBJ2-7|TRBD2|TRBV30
TGTGCCTGGAGGGGACTAGCGGATAACTCCTACGAGCAGTACTTC
CAWRGLADNSYEQYF
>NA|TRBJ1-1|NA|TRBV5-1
TGCGCCAGCAGCTCGAACAGCCCCCTTACTGAAGCTTTCTTT
CASSSNSPLTEAFF
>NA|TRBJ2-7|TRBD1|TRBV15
TGTGCCACCAGCAGAGAATCACAGGGGGCTAGCGAGCAGTACTTC
CATSRESQGASEQYF
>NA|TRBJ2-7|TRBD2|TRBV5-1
TGCGCCAGCAGCTGGACCCTAGCGGGAGGTGGGTACGAGCAGTACTTC
CASSWTLAGGGYEQYF
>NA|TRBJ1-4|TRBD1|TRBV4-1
TGCGCCAGCAGCCAGGACAGGGCTGGGCGTCGTGAAAAACTGTTTTTT
CASSQDRAGRREKLFF
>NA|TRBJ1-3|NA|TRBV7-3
TGTGCCAGCAGCCACGGAAGTCCTGGAAACACCATATATTTT
CASSHGSPGNTIYF
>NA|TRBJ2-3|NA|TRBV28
TGTGCCAGCAGTTCCCCCGCAGATACGCAGTATTTT
CASSSPADTQYF
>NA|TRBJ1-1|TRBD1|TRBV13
TGTGCCAGCAGCTTCAGTCACAGGGGGCTCAACACTGAAGCTTTCTTT
CASSFSHRGLNTEAFF
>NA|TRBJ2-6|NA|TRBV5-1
TGCGCCAGCAGCTTGGGGGCGCGATCTGGGGCCAACGTCCTGACTTTC
CASSLGARSGANVLTF
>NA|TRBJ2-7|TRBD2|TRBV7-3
TGTGCCAGCAGCTCTGGGACTAGCGGGATCTACGAGCAGTACTTC
CASSSGTSGIYEQYF
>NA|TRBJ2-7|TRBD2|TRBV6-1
TGTGCCACTGGGACTATTCTCCTCGAGCAGTACTTC
CATGTILLEQYF
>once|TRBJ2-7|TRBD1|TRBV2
TGTGCCAGCAAGTCGGGGGGACAGGGGTGGGAGCAGTACTTC
CASKSGGQGWEQYF
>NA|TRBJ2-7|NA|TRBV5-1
TGCGCCAGCAGCCGAGAGGGCTTTGCTAGGTACGAGCAGTACTTC
CASSREGFARYEQYF
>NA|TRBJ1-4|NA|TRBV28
TGTGCCAGCAGTTTATTCGGGGCGTCTAATGAAAAACTGTTTTTT
CASSLFGASNEKLFF
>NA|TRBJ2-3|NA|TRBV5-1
TGCGCCAGCAGCTTGGCCGGCCAGGGACCAGATACGCAGTATTTT
CASSLAGQGPDTQYF
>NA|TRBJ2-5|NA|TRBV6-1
TGTGCCAGCAGTGAAGCCCAGGGCCGGGGGGCAAATAAGTACTTC
CASSEAQGRGANKYF
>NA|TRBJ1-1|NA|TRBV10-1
TGCGCCAGCAGTGAATCCATCCCTGAAGCTTTCTTT
CASSESIPEAFF
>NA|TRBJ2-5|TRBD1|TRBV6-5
TGTGCCAGCAGTTACTCGGCAGGGGGTGGACAAGAGACCCAGTACTTC
CASSYSAGGGQETQYF
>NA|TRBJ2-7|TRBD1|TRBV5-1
TGCGCCAGCAGCTTGAGGGCTTTGGGACAGAGTAACGAGCAGTACTTC
CASSLRALGQSNEQYF
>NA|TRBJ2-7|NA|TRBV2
TGTGCCAGCAATGTTCCGGCCGGCGGGCACGAGCAGTACTTC
CASNVPAGGHEQYF
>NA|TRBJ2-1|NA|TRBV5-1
TGCGCCAGCAGCTTGGAACCTGGCTCCTACAATGAGCAGTTCTTC
CASSLEPGSYNEQFF
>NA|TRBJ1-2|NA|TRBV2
TGTGCCAGCAGTGTTCGGCAGGGTATCAACGTTGGCTACACCTTC
CASSVRQGINVGYTF
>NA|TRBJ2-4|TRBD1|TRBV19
TGTGCCAGTAGTCCTACAGGGGCGCTGGCGAAGTACTTC
CASSPTGALAKYF
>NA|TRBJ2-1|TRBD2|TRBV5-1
TGCGCCAGCAGCTTGTTAGTAGCGGGAGTCTACAATGAGCAGTTCTTC
CASSLLVAGVYNEQFF
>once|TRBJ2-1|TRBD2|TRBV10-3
TGTGCCATAAGAGCGGGACCCGACCCCAATGAGCAGTTCTTC
CAIRAGPDPNEQFF
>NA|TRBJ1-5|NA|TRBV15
TGTGCCACCAGCAGAACTCTTCAGCAGCCCCAGCATTTT
CATSRTLQQPQHF